A single sample gave rise to the 23 T cell receptor beta chains below, sequenced in a study of T cells in Graves' hyperthyroidism and ophthalmopathy. TCR beta CDR3 regions were amplified from RNA transcripts. The HTBI primer set was used in a first-round RT-PCR of the TCR CDR3. Each CDR3 protein gets one entry after TCRdb re-called the multiplex PCR reads with MiXCR. This table holds 300,000 to 350,000 distinct CDR3 sequences, 16% found once. The sample consisted of blood. These receptors were obtained from a man under 40 with Graves' hyperthyroidism.

This clonotype was found many times. The rearrangement links TRBV2 to TRBJ1-5; no definite D call. Germline CDR1 reads SNHLY; CDR2 reads FYNNEI. The CDR3 runs 13 residues. V shed 4 bases and J shed 1 base, with 5 bases lying between them. The CDR3 DNA is TGTGCCAGCAGTGTGGAGAGCAATCAGCCCCAGCATTTT. Translated, it gives CASSVESNQPQHF. The full variable domain, its missing parts supplied by reference TRBV2 and TRBJ1-5, is EPEVTQTPSHQVTQMGQEVILRCVPISNHLYFYWYRQILGQKVEFLVSFYNNEISEKSEIFDDQFSVERPDGSNFTLKIRSTKLEDSAMYFCASSVESNQPQHFGDGTRLSIL.

This clonotype was detected many times. V usage is TRBV28 and J usage is TRBJ2-2; possible D gene TRBD2, 7 bases. Trimming stripped 6 bases from V and 1 base from J, with 12 bases between. Germline assignment: CDR1 MDHEN and CDR2 SYDVKM. The length of the CDR3 is 15 residues. The CDR3 loop reads CASRKGGLNTGELFF. For the CDR3, the DNA is TGTGCCAGCAGGAAGGGGGGGTTGAACACCGGGGAGCTGTTTTTT.

This clonotype was seen ten or more times. The J gene is TRBJ2-2, the V gene TRBV27, with D uncertain. Trimming shortened V by 6 bases and J by 5 bases, and 13 bases separated the two germline ends. Germline CDR1 is MNHEY and CDR2 is SMNVEV (reference sequence). The CDR3 is 14 residues long. The CDR3 nucleotides are TGTGCCAGCAGGCTCTCTCGGGTGACCGGGGAGCTGTTTTTT. This encodes CASRLSRVTGELFF.

As concerns this clonotype: This may stem from a read error, because a much larger clone lies one nucleotide away. V and J are TRBV6-9 and TRBJ2-1; 7 nucleotides agree with TRBD1. CDR3 length: 15 residues. J was trimmed by 1 base and V by 8 bases; bases with no gene match: 8. Germline V gene sequence: CDR1 MNHGY, CDR2 SVAAGI. The CDR3 DNA is TGTGCCAGCGGTTTCCGACAGGGATCCTACAATGAGCAGTTCTTC. Its protein product is CASGFRQGSYNEQFF.

This clonotype showed up many times. CDR3 DNA sequence: TGTGCCAGCAGCCGGGACAGAAATCAGCCCCAGCATTTT. It yields the protein CASSRDRNQPQHF. The chain couples TRBV12-3 or TRBV12-4 to TRBJ1-5; 7 bases align to TRBD1. V trimming: 6 bases; J trimming: 4 bases; junction bases outside the gene matches: 3. CDR3 length: 13 residues.

The chain couples TRBV4-1 to TRBJ1-1; D is unresolved. The germline CDR1 and CDR2 sequences are MGHRA and YSYEKL. Trimming removed 0 bases from V and 0 bases from J, with 23 bases in between. The CDR3 spans 20 residues. The DNA for the CDR3 is TGCGCCAGCAGCCAAGATCCAAGGAGGCAGGTCATCGCCATGAACACTGAAGCTTTCTTT. This sequence encodes CASSQDPRRQVIAMNTEAFF.

The rearrangement uses TRBV3-1 and TRBJ2-2; no clear D. V was pared by 3 bases and J by 3 bases, with 11 bases between. Germline lookup yields CDR1 LGHDT and CDR2 YNNKEL (reference sequence). The CDR3 runs to 15 residues. The CDR3 bases are TGTGCCAGCAGCCAGTTCGTGGGCGACACCGGGGAGCTGTTTTTT. Translating it yields CASSQFVGDTGELFF.

In this sample, this clonotype turned up many times. The V call is TRBV12-3 or TRBV12-4, the J call TRBJ2-7; D gene uncertain. This CDR3 contains 14 residues. V lost 3 bases and J lost 0, with 9 bases in between. The CDR3 loop reads CASSFVGSSYEQYF. CDR3 DNA: TGTGCCAGCAGTTTCGTCGGCAGCTCCTACGAGCAGTACTTC.

This clonotype was observed a few times. V and J are TRBV6-4 and TRBJ2-3; 8 bases are shared with TRBD2. V gave up 0 bases and J gave up 5 bases; unmatched junction bases: 13. The CDR3 totals 18 residues. Germline loops: CDR1 MRHNA, CDR2 SNTAGT. The CDR3: CASSDSPRSGSFVDTQYF. The CDR3 nucleotides read TGTGCCAGCAGTGACTCCCCCCGCAGCGGGAGTTTCGTAGATACGCAGTATTTT.

The table lists this clonotype with a few counts. CDR3 loop: CATKREAHTGELFF. The CDR3 DNA is TGTGCCACGAAGCGGGAGGCGCACACCGGGGAGCTGTTTTTT. V gene TRBV6-8 combines with J gene TRBJ2-2; TRBD2 aligns across 9 bases. This CDR3 has 14 residues. The germline V gene encodes CDR1 MNHGY and CDR2 SAAAGT. J lost 3 bases, V lost 10 bases, and 6 bases had no gene match.

This clonotype was counted ten times or more. The chain combines TRBV24-1 with TRBJ2-5; possibly TRBD2 for D (5 bases). Germline V gives CDR1 KGHDR, CDR2 SFDVKD. Trimming shortened V by 3 bases and J by 8 bases, and 15 bases separated the two germline ends. This CDR3 comprises 14 residues. CDR3 residues: CATSDPRGSGTQYF. In DNA form, the CDR3 reads TGTGCCACCAGTGATCCCCGTGGGAGCGGTACCCAGTACTTC.

The genes are TRBV4-1 and TRBJ1-1; 7 bases line up with TRBD1. CDR1 is MGHRA and CDR2 is YSYEKL in the germline V gene. V shed 7 bases and J 4 bases; nucleotides not matched to a gene: 9. The CDR3 has 14 amino acids. This chain's CDR3 is CASNINSGGTEAFF. In DNA, the CDR3 is TGCGCCAGCAACATTAACTCAGGGGGCACTGAAGCTTTCTTT.

The chain employs TRBV10-1 and TRBJ2-7; TRBD1 might be the D (5 bases). Trimming left V 7 bases short and J 3 bases short, with 10 bases between. The CDR3 length is 12 residues. Germline lookup yields CDR1 WNHNN and CDR2 SYGVQD (reference sequence). CDR3: CASKQALYEQYF. CDR3 in DNA: TGCGCCAGCAAACAGGCCCTCTACGAGCAGTACTTC.

This clonotype was counted at least ten times. This chain connects TRBV18 to TRBJ2-3; 7 bases agree with TRBD1. The CDR3 contains 17 residues. Germline assignment: CDR1 KGHSH and CDR2 LQKENI. The V segment lost 2 bases and the J segment 0 bases; nucleotides outside the gene matches: 8. The DNA for the CDR3 is TGTGCCAGCTCACCAATTCCGGGACAGTCTAGCACAGATACGCAGTATTTT. This codes for CASSPIPGQSSTDTQYF.

This clonotype has only a few counts. V is TRBV30 and J is TRBJ2-2, with D maybe TRBD2 (6 bases). Trimming removed 7 bases from V and 5 bases from J, with 14 bases in between. This CDR3 region has 13 residues. CDR1 is GTSNPN and CDR2 is SVGIG in the germline V gene (reference sequence). The CDR3 region has the DNA TGTGCCTCCGCGGGATTCGAGACCGGGGAGCTGTTTTTT. The encoded protein is CASAGFETGELFF.

This clonotype showed up just a few times. The V call is TRBV7-2, the J call TRBJ2-1, with 9 bases that match TRBD2. The CDR3 sequence is 16 residues long. V trimming: 5 bases; J trimming: 7 bases; junction bases outside the gene matches: 12. Germline V gene lookup returns CDR1 SGHTA and CDR2 FQGNSA. This CDR3 is CASSPLPSGRLNEQFF. Written as DNA, the CDR3 is TGTGCCAGCAGCCCCCTTCCCAGCGGGAGGTTGAATGAGCAGTTCTTC.

For this clonotype: The junction departs from germline at one end; a sequencing error may be responsible. This chain connects TRBV10-3 to TRBJ1-1, with TRBD1 matching 12 bases. The germline CDR1 and CDR2 sequences are ENHRY and SYGVKD. The CDR3 runs to 13 residues. CDR3 amino acids: CAISGTGGPEASF. DNA of the CDR3: TGTGCCATCAGCGGGACAGGGGGCCCTGAAGCTTCCTTT.

This clonotype came up many times. The chain combines TRBV3-1 with TRBJ1-6; D gene unclear. CDR1 is LGHDT and CDR2 is YNNKEL in the germline V gene (reference sequence). CDR3 size: 17 residues. The V and J ends lost 1 base and 5 bases respectively, with 15 bases between them. The CDR3 sequence: CASSQGYGPEDNSPLHF. In DNA, the CDR3 is TGTGCCAGCAGCCAAGGGTACGGGCCTGAGGATAATTCACCCCTCCACTTT.

The J gene is TRBJ2-4, the V gene TRBV4-1, with TRBD2 matching 16 bases. This CDR3 has 16 residues. After removal of 4 bases from V and 4 bases from J, the junction contained 1 base not matched to a gene. Per germline, CDR1 MGHRA and CDR2 YSYEKL. CDR3 sequence: CASSPGLAGGKNIQYF. CDR3 nucleotides: TGCGCCAGCAGCCCGGGACTAGCGGGGGGGAAAAACATTCAGTACTTC.

Regarding this clonotype: One base away lies a much larger clone, so this may be a sequencing read error. The chain links TRBV10-2 to TRBJ2-7; unclear D gene. Germline assignment: CDR1 WSHSY and CDR2 SAAADI. Trimming cost V 7 bases and J 0 bases, with 10 bases left between them. This CDR3 region has 13 residues. The CDR3 nucleotides read TGCGCCAGCACCCAGACGGACTCCTACGAGCAGTACTTC. As protein: CASTQTDSYEQYF.

This clonotype turned up a few times. The chain uses TRBV3-1 and TRBJ1-6; 9 bases align to TRBD1. Germline loops: CDR1 LGHDT, CDR2 YNNKEL (reference sequence). V dropped 3 bases and J dropped 10; count of bases not matched to a gene: 4. The CDR3 has 14 residues. This chain's CDR3 is CASSQGQGGSPLHF. As DNA, the CDR3 is TGTGCCAGCAGCCAGGGACAGGGAGGGTCACCCCTCCACTTT.

The table lists this clonotype with many counts. This chain uses TRBV3-1 with TRBJ2-3; 8 bases line up with TRBD2. Germline trimming cut 7 bases from V and 12 bases from J; bases unmatched to any gene: 6. The CDR3 is 11 amino acids. The germline V gene has CDR1 LGHDT and CDR2 YNNKEL (reference sequence). This chain's CDR3 is CASTLGTRQYF. CDR3 DNA: TGTGCCAGCACCCTCGGGACTAGACAGTATTTT.

This clonotype appeared many times. The chain is built from TRBV7-3 and TRBJ2-3; 12 nucleotides align to TRBD1. After removal of 1 base from V and 3 bases from J, the junction contained 5 bases not matched to a gene. CDR1 and CDR2 from the germline V gene are SGHTA and FQGTGA. The CDR3 covers 17 residues. This CDR3 is CASSLRGQGARTDTQYF. The CDR3 DNA reads as TGTGCCAGCAGCTTAAGGGGACAGGGGGCGAGGACAGATACGCAGTATTTT.